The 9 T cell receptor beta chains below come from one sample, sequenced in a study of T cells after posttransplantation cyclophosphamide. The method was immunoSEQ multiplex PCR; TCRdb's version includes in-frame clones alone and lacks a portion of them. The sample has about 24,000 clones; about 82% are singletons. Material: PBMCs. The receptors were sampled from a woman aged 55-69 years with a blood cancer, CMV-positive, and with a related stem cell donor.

The DNA of the CDR3 is TGCGCCAGCAGCGGCTTAGCCAAAAACATTCAGTACTTC. Translating gives CASSGLAKNIQYF. The V and J genes are TRBV4-1 and TRBJ2-4; unclear D gene. Germline V gene data show CDR1 as MGHRA and CDR2 as YSYEKL. Deletions cut 5 bases from V and 0 bases from J, with 5 bases between. This CDR3 has 13 amino acids.

The CDR3 bases are TGTGCCAGCAGCCAAGTGCTAGCGGCCTCCTACGAGCAGTACTTC. Protein product: CASSQVLAASYEQYF. The V gene is TRBV14, the J gene TRBJ2-7, with TRBD2 matching 7 bases. The trim removed 1 base at V and 0 bases at J, leaving 3 bases unmatched. The CDR3 extends over 15 amino acids. Germline V gene data show CDR1 as SGHDN and CDR2 as FVKESK.

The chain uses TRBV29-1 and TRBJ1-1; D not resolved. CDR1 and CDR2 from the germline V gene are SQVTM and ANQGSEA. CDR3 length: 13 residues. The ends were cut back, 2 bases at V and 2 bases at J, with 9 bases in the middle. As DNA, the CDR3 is TGCAGCGTTGAATTCGGGTTAAACACTGAAGCTTTCTTT. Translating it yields CSVEFGLNTEAFF.

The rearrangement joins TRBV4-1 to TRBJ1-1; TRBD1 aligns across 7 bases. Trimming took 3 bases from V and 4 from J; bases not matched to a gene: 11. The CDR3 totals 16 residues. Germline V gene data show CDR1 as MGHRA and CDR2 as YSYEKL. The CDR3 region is CASSQEPGQRSTEAFF. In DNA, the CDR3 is TGCGCCAGCAGCCAGGAACCGGGACAGCGGAGCACTGAAGCTTTCTTT.

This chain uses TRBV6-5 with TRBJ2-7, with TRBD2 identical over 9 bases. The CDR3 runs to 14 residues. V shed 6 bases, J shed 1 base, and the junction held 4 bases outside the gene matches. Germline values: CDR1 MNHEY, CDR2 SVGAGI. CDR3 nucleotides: TGTGCCAGCAGCGTAGCGGGAGTATCCTACGAGCAGTACTTC. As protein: CASSVAGVSYEQYF.

The CDR3 region is CASSLGTSGIEQFF. The DNA of the CDR3 is TGTGCCAGCAGCTTAGGGACTAGCGGGATTGAGCAGTTCTTC. This rearrangement joins TRBV7-9 to TRBJ2-1; 12 bases line up with TRBD2. CDR1 SEHNR and CDR2 FQNEAQ come from the germline V gene (reference sequence). Unmatched junction bases numbered 1, after V lost 1 base and J lost 9 bases. The CDR3 loop spans 14 amino acids.

The CDR3 spells CASNGATNEKLFF. The DNA of the CDR3 is TGTGCCAGTAACGGTGCCACTAATGAAAAACTGTTTTTT. The rearrangement links TRBV19 to TRBJ1-4; the D is unclear. V was cut by 7 bases and J by 2 bases, with 8 bases left in between. The CDR3 totals 13 residues. CDR1 is LNHDA and CDR2 is SQIVND in the germline V gene (reference sequence). The full variable domain, in which reference TRBV19 and TRBJ1-4 provide the parts outside the CDR3, is DGGITQSPKYLFRKEGQNVTLSCEQNLNHDAMYWYRQDPGQGLRLIYYSQIVNDFQKGDIAEGYSVSREKKESFPLTVTSAQKNPTAFYLCASNGATNEKLFFGSGTQLSVL.

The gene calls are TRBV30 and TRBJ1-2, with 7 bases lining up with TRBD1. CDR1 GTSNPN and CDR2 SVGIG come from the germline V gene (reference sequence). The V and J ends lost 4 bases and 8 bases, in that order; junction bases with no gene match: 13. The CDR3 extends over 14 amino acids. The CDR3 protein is CAWTRGRGEGGYTF. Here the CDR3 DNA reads TGTGCCTGGACTCGTGGCAGGGGGGAAGGGGGCTACACCTTC.

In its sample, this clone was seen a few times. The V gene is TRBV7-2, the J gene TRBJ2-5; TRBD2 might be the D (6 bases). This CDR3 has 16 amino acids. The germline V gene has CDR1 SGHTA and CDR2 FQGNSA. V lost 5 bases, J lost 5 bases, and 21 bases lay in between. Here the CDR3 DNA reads TGTGCCAGCAGCGAGGGAACGGGAGTACGTTGGGAGACCCAGTACTTC. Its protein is CASSEGTGVRWETQYF.